The 27 T cell receptor beta chains below come from one sample, sequenced in a study of cytomegalovirus exposure and HLA in healthy donors (TCRdb year 2017). Receptor libraries were prepared by the immunoSEQ multiplex PCR assay. For the multiplex PCR, a mixture combining 60 forward primers for TCR Vbeta segments and 13 reverse primers for TCR Jbeta segments was used. TCRdb stores this immuneACCESS table with in-frame sequences only. Part of the clones is absent; in the studies checked, under half of the shortfall reflects unresolved V genes, and no reason is known for the rest. The sample profile shows 150,000 to 200,000 clones; 83% of them were found once. The top ten hold 4.1% of the sample. The specimen sequenced was PBMCs. These receptors originate from a man aged 50-59 years in good health and CMV-seropositive.

V is TRBV28 and J is TRBJ2-5; 10 bases fit TRBD2. The CDR3 extends over 18 amino acids. Germline CDR1 and CDR2: MDHEN and SYDVKM. Trimming took 3 bases from V and 1 from J; bases not matched to a gene: 11. CDR3 sequence (DNA): TGTGCCAGCAGTTTCATCTATAGACTAGCGGGCCTCCAAGAGACCCAGTACTTC. Its translation: CASSFIYRLAGLQETQYF. Together with reference TRBV28 and TRBJ2-5, the CDR3 gives the full variable domain: DVKVTQSSRYLVKRTGEKVFLECVQDMDHENMFWYRQDPGLGLRLIYFSYDVKMKEKGDIPEGYSVSREKKERFSLILESASTNQTSMYLCASSFIYRLAGLQETQYFGPGTRLLVL.

The gene calls are TRBV10-1 and TRBJ2-1, with D possibly matching TRBD2 (7 bases). The V end was cut by 4 bases, the J end by 9 bases, with 13 bases between. The CDR3 is 13 residues long. The germline CDR1 and CDR2 sequences are WNHNN and SYGVQD (reference sequence). CDR3 amino acids: CASSAGGRGEQFF. In DNA form, the CDR3 reads TGCGCCAGCAGTGCCGGGGGGCGAGGTGAGCAGTTCTTC.

The gene calls are TRBV21-1 and TRBJ1-1; the listed D gene, TRBD1, was not tested against the DNA. TRBV21-1 is recorded as a pseudogene. The CDR3 contains 17 residues. For the CDR3, the DNA is TGTGCCAGCAGCACGAGGACAGTGACGGGATTGATCACTGAAGCTTTCTTT. It translates to CASSTRTVTGLITEAFF.

This clone was observed once. The chain carries TRBV29-1 and TRBJ2-7; a weak D match, TRBD2 (6 bases). The germline CDR1 and CDR2 sequences are SQVTM and ANQGSEA. Trimming left V 7 bases short and J 1 base short, with 17 bases between. The CDR3 loop spans 14 amino acids. For the CDR3, the DNA is TGCAGCGGGGCCGGGACTTCCACTTCCTACGAGCAGTACTTC. This sequence encodes CSGAGTSTSYEQYF.

The rearrangement uses TRBV5-4 and TRBJ2-7, with D perhaps TRBD2 (6 bases). Looked up from germline, CDR1 is SGHNT and CDR2 is YYREEE (reference sequence). CDR3 length equals 15 residues. V shed 4 bases and J shed 2 bases, with 16 bases lying between them. As DNA, the CDR3 is TGTGCCAGCAGCCAAGGGGCGGGGATGACCTACGAGCAGTACTTC. Its translation: CASSQGAGMTYEQYF.

The DNA of the CDR3 is TGTGCCAGCAGCGTCCTTCGGGAGAGGTCAGATACGCAGTATTTT. It is translated as CASSVLRERSDTQYF. The rearrangement joins TRBV9 to TRBJ2-3, with D perhaps TRBD2 (6 bases). Per the germline V gene, CDR1 is SGDLS and CDR2 is YYNGEE. This CDR3 region has 15 residues. V lost 2 bases and J lost 4, with 14 bases in between.

This clone has only one observation. The rearrangement joins TRBV11-2 to TRBJ2-1; D unclear. V lost 1 base to trimming and J lost 8 bases, with 6 bases between them. Germline lookup yields CDR1 SGHAT and CDR2 FQNNGV. The CDR3 is 12 amino acids. CDR3 nucleotides: TGTGCCAGCAGCTTAGTTAGTCATGAGCAGTTCTTC. Its protein is CASSLVSHEQFF.

This chain joins TRBV2 and TRBJ1-3; the match to TRBD1 covers 8 bases. Trimming took 8 bases from V and 10 from J; bases not matched to a gene: 10. Per the germline V gene, CDR1 is SNHLY and CDR2 is FYNNEI. The CDR3 totals 13 residues. This chain's CDR3 is CASELLGQGTIYF. CDR3 nucleotides: TGTGCCAGCGAACTTCTTGGACAGGGTACCATATATTTT.

The rearrangement joins TRBV7-9 to TRBJ2-5; 9 nucleotides line up with TRBD2. With V trimmed by 5 bases and J by 5 bases, 6 bases remained unmatched. Germline V gives CDR1 SEHNR, CDR2 FQNEAQ (reference sequence). The CDR3 sequence is 14 residues long. The CDR3, as DNA: TGTGCCAGCAGCCCTAGCGGGGTAGGGGAGACCCAGTACTTC. It yields the protein CASSPSGVGETQYF.

The rearrangement uses TRBV6-1 and TRBJ2-7, with 8 positions matching TRBD1. The germline CDR1 and CDR2 sequences are MNHNS and SASEGT. V gave up 1 base and J gave up 2 bases; unmatched junction bases: 7. The CDR3 length is 16 residues. CDR3 in amino acids: CASSEGAGTGPYEQYF. CDR3 nucleotides: TGTGCCAGCAGTGAAGGGGCCGGGACAGGCCCCTACGAGCAGTACTTC.

The chain links TRBV4-3 to TRBJ2-2, with 12 bases matching TRBD2. The CDR3 spans 21 residues. CDR1 and CDR2 (germline): LGHNA, YSLEER. J gave up 8 bases and V 1 base, and 20 bases lay outside the gene matches. The CDR3 loop reads CASSQVPKALAGGKRTGELFF. The CDR3 DNA sequence: TGCGCCAGCAGCCAAGTCCCCAAAGCACTAGCGGGGGGTAAAAGAACTGGGGAGCTGTTTTTT.

The V call is TRBV6-5, the J call TRBJ1-2; the D is unclear. The CDR3 is 13 residues long. Deletions cut 2 bases from V and 4 bases from J, with 8 bases between. Germline CDR1 reads MNHEY; CDR2 reads SVGAGI. DNA of the CDR3: TGTGCCAGCAGTTACGGGAGGTCCTATGGCTACACCTTC. Amino acids: CASSYGRSYGYTF.

CDR3 nucleotide sequence: TGTGCCAGCAGTGGACGGACACGAACCTACGAGCAGTACTTC. It specifies CASSGRTRTYEQYF. The rearrangement uses TRBV2 and TRBJ2-7; tentatively, D is TRBD1 (5 bases). The V gene lost 4 bases and the J gene lost 2 bases, with 12 bases spanning the gap. The CDR3 sequence is 14 residues long. Germline-derived CDR1 and CDR2 are SNHLY and FYNNEI.

The chain uses TRBV10-3 and TRBJ1-5; 9 bases agree with TRBD1. V lost 3 bases and J lost 7; bases outside the gene matches: 4. The CDR3 is 14 residues long. Germline values: CDR1 ENHRY, CDR2 SYGVKD. The CDR3, as DNA: TGTGCCATCAGTGATCCGGACAGGGGCCAGCCCCAGCATTTT. Its protein product is CAISDPDRGQPQHF.

The chain links TRBV6-5 to TRBJ2-3; D gene ambiguous. The germline V and J ends were trimmed by 1 base and 4 bases, with 6 bases remaining between them. The CDR3 sequence is 13 residues long. The germline gives CDR1 MNHEY, CDR2 SVGAGI. DNA for the CDR3: TGTGCCAGCAGTTACTTCAGTGCAGATACGCAGTATTTT. Amino acid sequence: CASSYFSADTQYF.

This chain links TRBV5-6 with TRBJ1-1; 8 bases agree with TRBD1. J lost 1 base, V lost 2 bases, and 1 base had no gene match. Per the germline V gene, CDR1 is SGHDT and CDR2 is YYEEEE. CDR3 length equals 14 residues. CDR3 sequence (DNA): TGTGCCAGCAGCTTCGGACAGGGGAACACTGAAGCTTTCTTT. It codes for CASSFGQGNTEAFF.

This chain links TRBV9 with TRBJ1-2; 9 positions agree with TRBD1. The CDR3 is 17 amino acids. After removal of 4 bases from V and 2 bases from J, the junction contained 12 bases not matched to a gene. Per germline, CDR1 SGDLS and CDR2 YYNGEE. The CDR3: CASSKHTGTGLNYGYTF. CDR3 nucleotides: TGTGCCAGCAGCAAACACACCGGGACAGGGCTGAACTATGGCTACACCTTC.

This chain connects TRBV7-9 to TRBJ1-2; tentative D call: TRBD1 (6 bases). The V and J ends lost 5 bases and 2 bases respectively, with 15 bases between them. The CDR3 covers 15 residues. Germline CDR1 and CDR2: SEHNR and FQNEAQ (reference sequence). This chain's CDR3 is CASSPRAGENYGYTF. The CDR3 DNA follows: TGTGCCAGCAGCCCTAGGGCAGGGGAGAACTATGGCTACACCTTC.

The chain recombines TRBV4-1 with TRBJ2-7; 7 positions agree with TRBD1. The V gene end was trimmed by 1 base and the J gene end by 2 bases; junction bases not matched to a gene: 2. The CDR3 length is 14 residues. Germline CDR1 and CDR2: MGHRA and YSYEKL. CDR3 bases: TGCGCCAGCAGCCAAGTGGGACAGACCTACGAGCAGTACTTC. Protein sequence: CASSQVGQTYEQYF.

The chain couples TRBV5-4 to TRBJ2-5; 7 bases fit TRBD2. After removal of 6 bases from V and 2 bases from J, the junction contained 4 bases not matched to a gene. The CDR3 is made up of 13 amino acids. Per the germline V gene, CDR1 is SGHNT and CDR2 is YYREEE (reference sequence). CDR3 nucleotide sequence: TGTGCCAGCAAGGTGCGGGGGCAAGAGACCCAGTACTTC. It specifies CASKVRGQETQYF. The full variable domain, with the rest looked up from reference TRBV5-4 and TRBJ2-5, is ETGVTQSPTHLIKTRGQQVTLRCSSQSGHNTVSWYQQALGQGPQFIFQYYREEENGRGNFPPRFSGLQFPNYSSELNVNALELDDSALYLCASKVRGQETQYFGPGTRLLVL.

This clone was detected only once. The chain employs TRBV5-1 and TRBJ1-4; the match to TRBD1 covers 8 bases. The CDR3 spans 16 residues. V gave up 7 bases and J gave up 7 bases; unmatched junction bases: 15. Germline V lookup: CDR1 SGHRS, CDR2 YFSETQ. The CDR3 DNA is TGCGCCAGCGCTCAGTCAGGGGGCGCCTTAGGTGAAAAACTGTTTTTT. Its translation is CASAQSGGALGEKLFF. The entire variable domain, with the rest obtained from reference TRBV5-1 and TRBJ1-4, is as follows: KAGVTQTPRYLIKTRGQQVTLSCSPISGHRSVSWYQQTPGQGLQFLFEYFSETQRNKGNFPGRFSGRQFSNSRSEMNVSTLELGDSALYLCASAQSGGALGEKLFFGSGTQLSVL.

This chain uses TRBV6-1 with TRBJ1-5, with TRBD1 matching 10 bases. This CDR3 comprises 14 residues. Germline V gene sequence: CDR1 MNHNS, CDR2 SASEGT. Germline trimming cut 4 bases from V and 5 bases from J; bases unmatched to any gene: 2. CDR3 in DNA: TGTGCCAGCAGTGGACAGGGGGCTTATCAGCCCCAGCATTTT. It yields the protein CASSGQGAYQPQHF.

This chain connects TRBV5-1 to TRBJ2-5; TRBD2 matches at 11 bases. The end of the DNA fits TRBJ2-7 better, so the J call may be wrong. CDR1 is SGHRS and CDR2 is YFSETQ in the germline V gene. The CDR3 sequence is 15 residues long. The CDR3 reads CASSILAGATYEQYF. CDR3 DNA sequence: TGCGCCAGCAGCATACTAGCGGGGGCGACGTACGAGCAGTACTTC.

The chain carries TRBV10-3 and TRBJ2-7, with 10 positions matching TRBD1. J gave up 2 bases and V 0 bases, and 1 base lay outside the gene matches. There are 15 residues in the CDR3. Germline loops: CDR1 ENHRY, CDR2 SYGVKD. CDR3 in amino acids: CAISESGTGAYEQYF. CDR3 coding DNA: TGTGCCATCAGTGAGTCCGGGACAGGGGCCTACGAGCAGTACTTC.

The chain uses TRBV2 and TRBJ2-5, with D possibly matching TRBD1 (6 bases). CDR3 length: 15 residues. CDR1 is SNHLY, CDR2 FYNNEI, per germline. The ends were cut back, 1 base at V and 1 base at J, with 10 bases in the middle. CDR3 amino acids: CASSEEQGPQETQYF. As DNA, the CDR3 is TGTGCCAGCAGTGAAGAACAGGGACCCCAAGAGACCCAGTACTTC. The whole variable domain, filled in from reference TRBV2 and TRBJ2-5, reads EPEVTQTPSHQVTQMGQEVILRCVPISNHLYFYWYRQILGQKVEFLVSFYNNEISEKSEIFDDQFSVERPDGSNFTLKIRSTKLEDSAMYFCASSEEQGPQETQYFGPGTRLLVL.

The chain links TRBV11-2 to TRBJ2-7, with D possibly being TRBD1 (5 bases). Germline V gene data show CDR1 as SGHAT and CDR2 as FQNNGV. The germline V and J ends were trimmed by 5 bases and 7 bases, with 18 bases remaining between them. This CDR3 is 14 amino acids long. As DNA, the CDR3 is TGTGCCAGCAGCAAACAGCAGGGCGTGTGGGAGCAGTACTTC. Amino acid sequence: CASSKQQGVWEQYF.

The chain couples TRBV15 to TRBJ2-5; TRBD2 matches at 8 bases. The CDR3 spans 15 residues. Germline V gene lookup returns CDR1 LNHNV and CDR2 YYDKDF (reference sequence). J gave up 3 bases and V 8 bases, and 11 bases lay outside the gene matches. The DNA for the CDR3 is TGTGCCACCCGGGCCAAAGCGGGGGAAGAAGAGACCCAGTACTTC. Protein: CATRAKAGEEETQYF.